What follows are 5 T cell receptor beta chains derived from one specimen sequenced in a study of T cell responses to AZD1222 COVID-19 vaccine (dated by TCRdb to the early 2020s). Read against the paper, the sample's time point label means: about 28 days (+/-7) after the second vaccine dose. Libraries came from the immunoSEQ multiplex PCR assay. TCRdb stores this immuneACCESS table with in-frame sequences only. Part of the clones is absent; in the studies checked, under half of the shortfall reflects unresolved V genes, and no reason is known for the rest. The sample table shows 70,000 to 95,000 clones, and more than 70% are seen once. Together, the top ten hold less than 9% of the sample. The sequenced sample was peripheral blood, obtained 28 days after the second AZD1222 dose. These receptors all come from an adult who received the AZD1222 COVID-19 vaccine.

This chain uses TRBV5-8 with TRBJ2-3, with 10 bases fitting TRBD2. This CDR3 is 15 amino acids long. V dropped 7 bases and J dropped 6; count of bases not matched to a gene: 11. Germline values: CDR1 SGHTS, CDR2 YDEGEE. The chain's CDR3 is CASGLLAGLWDTQYF. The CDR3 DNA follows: TGTGCCAGCGGGTTACTAGCGGGATTATGGGATACGCAGTATTTT.

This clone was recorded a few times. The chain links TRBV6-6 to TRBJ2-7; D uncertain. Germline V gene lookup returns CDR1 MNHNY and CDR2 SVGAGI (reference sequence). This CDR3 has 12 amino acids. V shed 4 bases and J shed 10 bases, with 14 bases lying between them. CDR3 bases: TGTGCCAGCAGTTCACGGGCAGGTAGCCAGTACTTC. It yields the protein CASSSRAGSQYF.

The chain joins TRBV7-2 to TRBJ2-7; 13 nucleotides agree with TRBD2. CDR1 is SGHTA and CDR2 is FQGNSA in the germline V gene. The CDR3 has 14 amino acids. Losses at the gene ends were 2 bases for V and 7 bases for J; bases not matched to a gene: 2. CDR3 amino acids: CASSLSGLAGEQYF. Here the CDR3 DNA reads TGTGCCAGCAGCTTATCGGGACTAGCGGGGGAGCAGTACTTC.

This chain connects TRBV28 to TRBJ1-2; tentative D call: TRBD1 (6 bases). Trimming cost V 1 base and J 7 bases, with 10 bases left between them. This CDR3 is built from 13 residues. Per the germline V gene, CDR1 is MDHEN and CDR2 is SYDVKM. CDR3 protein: CASSLSGGGGYTF. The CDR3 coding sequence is TGTGCCAGCAGTTTATCCGGGGGCGGTGGCTACACCTTC.

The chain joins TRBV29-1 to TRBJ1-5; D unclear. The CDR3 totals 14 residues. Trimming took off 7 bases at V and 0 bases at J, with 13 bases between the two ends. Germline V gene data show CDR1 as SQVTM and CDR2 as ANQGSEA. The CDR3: CSAIPTGSNQPQHF. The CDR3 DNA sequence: TGCAGCGCGATCCCGACGGGTAGCAATCAGCCCCAGCATTTT.